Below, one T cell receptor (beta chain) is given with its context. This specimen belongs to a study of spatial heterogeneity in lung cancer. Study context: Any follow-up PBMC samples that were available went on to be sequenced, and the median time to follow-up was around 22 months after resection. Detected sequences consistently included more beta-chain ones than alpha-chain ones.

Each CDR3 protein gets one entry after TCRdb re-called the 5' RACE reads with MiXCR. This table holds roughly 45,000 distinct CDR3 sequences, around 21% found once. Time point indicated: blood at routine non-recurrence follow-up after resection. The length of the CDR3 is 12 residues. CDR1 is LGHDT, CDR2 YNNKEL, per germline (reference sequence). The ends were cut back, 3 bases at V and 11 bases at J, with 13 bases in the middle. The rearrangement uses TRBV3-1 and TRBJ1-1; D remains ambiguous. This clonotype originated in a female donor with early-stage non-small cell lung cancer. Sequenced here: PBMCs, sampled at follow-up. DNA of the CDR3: TGTGCCAGCAGCCATAGTGAAGGGATTGCTTTCTTT. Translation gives CASSHSEGIAFF. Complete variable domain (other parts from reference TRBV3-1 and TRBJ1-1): DTAVSQTPKYLVTQMGNDKSIKCEQNLGHDTMYWYKQDSKKFLKIMFSYNNKELIINETVPNRFSPKSPDKAHLNLHINSLELGDSAVYFCASSHSEGIAFFGQGTRLTVV.